The rows below give T cell receptor beta chains drawn from one sample of a study of PD-1 blockade in classical Hodgkin lymphoma. The table came from immunoSEQ multiplex PCR; TCRdb's copy has only in-frame clones and leaves some out. The profile shows 20,000 to 30,000 clones, about 80% of them singletons. The sample consisted of peripheral blood mononuclear cells (PBMCs), taken before the second cycle of nivolumab. The receptors originated from a human donor with classical Hodgkin lymphoma. Both conserved end residues are part of each CDR3. The D gene is left open where the match is weak. Some rows have no size entry. The others give once, few or many, or a class for an expanded clone.

v_call	clone_size	d_call	j_call	cdr3_aa	cdr3_nt
TRBV5-6	NA	TRBD1	TRBJ2-5	CASRFGIGQAQETQYF	TGTGCCAGCAGGTTTGGGATTGGACAGGCTCAAGAGACCCAGTACTTC
TRBV2	NA	NA	TRBJ2-1	CASSPLDTYNEQFF	TGTGCCAGCAGTCCCCTGGACACCTACAATGAGCAGTTCTTC
TRBV7-8	NA	NA	TRBJ2-2	CASSFDRNTGELFF	TGTGCCAGCAGCTTCGACAGGAACACCGGGGAGCTGTTTTTT
TRBV9	NA	NA	TRBJ2-1	CASSVVGVSRDEQFF	TGTGCCAGCAGCGTAGTAGGGGTTTCAAGGGATGAGCAGTTCTTC
TRBV28	NA	TRBD1	TRBJ2-7	CASSPWDRGHEQYF	TGTGCCAGCAGTCCTTGGGACAGGGGACACGAGCAGTACTTC
TRBV7-2	NA	NA	TRBJ2-7	CASSFRGEQYF	TGTGCCAGCAGCTTCAGGGGAGAGCAGTACTTC
TRBV7-9	few	NA	TRBJ1-4	CASSLAGWGATNEKLFF	TGTGCCAGCAGCTTAGCAGGGTGGGGAGCAACTAATGAAAAACTGTTTTTT
TRBV15	NA	TRBD2	TRBJ2-5	CATSTEREREETQYF	TGTGCCACCAGCACCGAGCGGGAGAGGGAGGAGACCCAGTACTTC
TRBV7-8	NA	NA	TRBJ1-4	CASSSKGGGVVIEKLFF	TGTGCCAGCAGCTCAAAAGGAGGGGGGGTCGTGATTGAAAAACTGTTTTTT
TRBV7-9	NA	NA	TRBJ2-2	CASSLAGEGELFF	TGTGCCAGCAGCTTAGCCGGAGAAGGGGAGCTGTTTTTT
TRBV28	NA	TRBD1	TRBJ2-7	CASSQDRDRVISDYEQYF	TGTGCCAGCAGCCAAGACAGGGATCGCGTTATCTCCGATTACGAGCAGTACTTC
TRBV11-2	NA	TRBD2	TRBJ2-1	CASSSGTSGSNEQFF	TGTGCCAGCAGCTCCGGGACTAGCGGGAGCAATGAGCAGTTCTTC
TRBV11-2	once	TRBD2	TRBJ2-7	CASSLTSGSLSYEQYF	TGTGCCAGCAGCTTGACTAGCGGGAGCCTATCCTACGAGCAGTACTTC
TRBV7-3	medium-sized	NA	TRBJ2-6	CASSFRYALGGSGANVLTF	TGTGCCAGCAGCTTTCGGTACGCATTGGGAGGATCTGGGGCCAACGTCCTGACTTTC
TRBV6-6	NA	NA	TRBJ2-7	CASSYSRYEQYF	TGTGCCAGCAGTTACTCCCGCTACGAGCAGTACTTC
TRBV6-5	NA	TRBD1	TRBJ2-7	CASSYSIVGGWEQYF	TGTGCCAGCAGTTACTCGATCGTAGGGGGCTGGGAGCAGTACTTC
TRBV7-9	few	NA	TRBJ2-2	CASSPRPGQPANTGELFF	TGTGCCAGCAGCCCTAGACCCGGACAGCCCGCGAACACCGGGGAGCTGTTTTTT
TRBV4-1	NA	NA	TRBJ2-2	CASSQDRRRVNTGELFF	TGCGCCAGCAGCCAAGATCGTAGGCGGGTGAACACCGGGGAGCTGTTTTTT